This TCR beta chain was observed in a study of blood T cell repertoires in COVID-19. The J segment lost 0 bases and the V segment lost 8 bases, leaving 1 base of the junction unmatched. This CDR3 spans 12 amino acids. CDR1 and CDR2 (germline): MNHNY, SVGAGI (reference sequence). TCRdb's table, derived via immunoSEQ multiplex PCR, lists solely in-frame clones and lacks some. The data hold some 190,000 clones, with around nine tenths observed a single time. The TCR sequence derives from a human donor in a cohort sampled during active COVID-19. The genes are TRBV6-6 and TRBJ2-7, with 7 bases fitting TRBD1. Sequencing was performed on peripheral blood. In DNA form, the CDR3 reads TGTGCCAGCGGGGACAGCTCCTACGAGCAGTACTTC. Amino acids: CASGDSSYEQYF.